A selection of T cell receptor beta chains follows, all from one sample in a study of T cell responses to AZD1222 COVID-19 vaccine. Using immunoSEQ multiplex PCR, the repertoire was profiled, and TCRdb retains in-frame clones only, with some absent. The data contain 25,000 to 35,000 clones, roughly 78% of them singletons. The sample here was peripheral blood, taken on day 0 of AZD1222 vaccination. These receptors all stem from an adult in good health. CDR3s include the opening cysteine and the closing phenylalanine or tryptophan. The order of the fields is CDR3 length, V gene, D gene, clone size, J gene, CDR3 protein, CDR3 DNA. A D gene is named only where the DNA matches it firmly. For some rows the clone size is stated as once, few or many, or as a class when expanded; others skip it.

length: 13; V: TRBV3-1/TRBV3-2; D: NA; size: NA; J: TRBJ1-2; CDR3: CASSQSRLDGYTF; DNA: TGTGCCAGCAGCCAATCGCGTCTTGACGGCTACACCTTC
length: 15; V: TRBV7-9; D: NA; size: few; J: TRBJ1-2; CDR3: CASSLAWQGRTGYTF; DNA: TGTGCCAGCAGCTTAGCTTGGCAGGGGCGGACTGGCTACACCTTC
length: 15; V: TRBV7-2; D: NA; size: NA; J: TRBJ1-5; CDR3: CASSLSSRGGQPQHF; DNA: TGTGCCAGCAGCTTAAGTTCCAGGGGCGGACAGCCCCAGCATTTT
length: 15; V: TRBV2; D: TRBD1; size: NA; J: TRBJ1-6; CDR3: CASRTNRGIRSPLHF; DNA: TGTGCCAGCAGGACCAACAGGGGGATCCGATCACCCCTCCACTTT
length: 19; V: TRBV4-2; D: NA; size: once; J: TRBJ2-4; CDR3: CASSQEDHYSLRAKNIQYF; DNA: TGTGCCAGCAGCCAAGAGGACCATTATAGTCTCCGAGCCAAAAACATTCAGTACTTC
length: 13; V: TRBV7-9; D: TRBD2; size: NA; J: TRBJ2-7; CDR3: CASRGTSGDKQYF; DNA: TGTGCCAGCCGAGGGACTAGCGGGGACAAGCAGTACTTC
length: 15; V: TRBV10-3; D: NA; size: NA; J: TRBJ1-1; CDR3: CAISDLDSGGTEAFF; DNA: TGTGCCATCAGTGACTTGGACAGCGGAGGCACTGAAGCTTTCTTT
length: 15; V: TRBV3-1/TRBV3-2; D: TRBD2; size: NA; J: TRBJ2-3; CDR3: CASSQGGGGTDTQYF; DNA: TGTGCCAGCAGCCAAGGCGGGGGGGGCACAGATACGCAGTATTTT
length: 13; V: TRBV13; D: NA; size: NA; J: TRBJ2-3; CDR3: CASSYTSRDTQYF; DNA: TGTGCCAGCAGCTACACTAGCAGGGATACGCAGTATTTT
length: 15; V: TRBV6-5; D: NA; size: NA; J: TRBJ1-5; CDR3: CASRRGPLDNQPQHF; DNA: TGTGCCAGCCGGAGGGGACCGCTAGACAATCAGCCCCAGCATTTT
length: 16; V: TRBV15; D: TRBD2; size: NA; J: TRBJ2-3; CDR3: CATSRGLAVSTDTQYF; DNA: TGTGCCACCAGCAGAGGTCTAGCGGTATCCACAGATACGCAGTATTTT
length: 13; V: TRBV13; D: NA; size: NA; J: TRBJ1-1; CDR3: CASRGWGLNEAFF; DNA: TGTGCCAGCAGGGGGTGGGGCCTCAATGAAGCTTTCTTT
length: 13; V: TRBV6-5; D: NA; size: few; J: TRBJ1-1; CDR3: CASRVVGNTEAFF; DNA: TGTGCCAGCAGGGTAGTGGGGAACACTGAAGCTTTCTTT
length: 14; V: TRBV3-1/TRBV3-2; D: NA; size: NA; J: TRBJ1-2; CDR3: CASSQVKGYTGYTF; DNA: TGTGCCAGCAGCCAAGTTAAGGGGTATACTGGCTACACCTTC
length: 16; V: TRBV6-2/TRBV6-3; D: NA; size: NA; J: TRBJ1-5; CDR3: CASSSTFQGSGQPQHF; DNA: TGTGCCAGCAGTTCTACATTTCAGGGGTCAGGTCAGCCCCAGCATTTT
length: 14; V: TRBV5-4; D: NA; size: NA; J: TRBJ2-3; CDR3: CASSPQGRTDTQYF; DNA: TGTGCCAGCAGCCCCCAGGGGCGCACAGATACGCAGTATTTT
length: 18; V: TRBV27; D: TRBD2; size: NA; J: TRBJ2-1; CDR3: CASSETSGRAYPDNEQFF; DNA: TGTGCCAGCAGTGAGACTAGCGGGAGGGCCTATCCTGACAATGAGCAGTTCTTC
length: 16; V: TRBV6-5; D: NA; size: NA; J: TRBJ1-5; CDR3: CASSYIRKTGHQPQHF; DNA: TGTGCCAGCAGTTACATAAGAAAAACAGGGCATCAGCCCCAGCATTTT
length: 14; V: TRBV9; D: NA; size: large; J: TRBJ2-2; CDR3: CASSGRRSGGELFF; DNA: TGTGCCAGCAGCGGACGACGGTCCGGAGGGGAGCTGTTTTTT
length: 13; V: TRBV28; D: NA; size: NA; J: TRBJ1-2; CDR3: CASSIGSDYGYTF; DNA: TGTGCCAGCAGTATTGGCAGCGACTATGGCTACACCTTC
length: 16; V: TRBV25-1; D: NA; size: NA; J: TRBJ1-5; CDR3: CASSELGAASNQPQHF; DNA: TGTGCCAGCAGTGAGTTGGGAGCCGCATCAAATCAGCCCCAGCATTTT
length: 15; V: TRBV6-5; D: TRBD1; size: NA; J: TRBJ1-2; CDR3: CASSTMTGGNYGYTF; DNA: TGTGCCAGCAGTACTATGACAGGGGGAAACTATGGCTACACCTTC
length: 15; V: TRBV19; D: NA; size: NA; J: TRBJ1-2; CDR3: CASSIGQSPAYGYTF; DNA: TGTGCCAGTAGCATTGGACAGTCGCCGGCATATGGCTACACCTTC
length: 16; V: TRBV7-2; D: NA; size: NA; J: TRBJ1-1; CDR3: CASSQRTVAGNTEAFF; DNA: TGTGCCAGCAGCCAACGGACCGTGGCGGGAAACACTGAAGCTTTCTTT
length: 15; V: TRBV29-1; D: NA; size: NA; J: TRBJ1-4; CDR3: CSARAGATTNEKLFF; DNA: TGCAGCGCCCGCGCAGGGGCAACAACTAATGAAAAACTGTTTTTT
length: 13; V: TRBV6-5; D: NA; size: NA; J: TRBJ2-3; CDR3: CASRRGESDTQYF; DNA: TGTGCCAGCCGAAGGGGAGAGTCAGATACGCAGTATTTT
length: 15; V: TRBV20-1; D: TRBD1; size: NA; J: TRBJ1-6; CDR3: CSASFGTGRNSPLHF; DNA: TGCAGTGCTAGTTTCGGGACAGGGAGGAATTCACCCCTCCACTTT
length: 17; V: TRBV7-8; D: NA; size: NA; J: TRBJ1-2; CDR3: CASSQLLGPERNYGYTF; DNA: TGTGCCAGCAGCCAATTATTGGGGCCGGAACGCAACTATGGCTACACCTTC
length: 18; V: TRBV5-1; D: TRBD1; size: once; J: TRBJ1-4; CDR3: CASSNRDRGGSTNEKLFF; DNA: TGCGCCAGCAGCAACCGGGACAGGGGGGGATCGACTAATGAAAAACTGTTTTTT
length: 15; V: TRBV7-2; D: NA; size: NA; J: TRBJ1-5; CDR3: CASSLDSGTHQPQHF; DNA: TGTGCCAGCAGCTTAGATTCTGGCACCCATCAGCCCCAGCATTTT
length: 15; V: TRBV7-8; D: NA; size: large; J: TRBJ2-1; CDR3: CASSLYFSTYNEQFF; DNA: TGTGCCAGCAGCTTATACTTCTCCACCTACAATGAGCAGTTCTTC
length: 16; V: TRBV29-1; D: TRBD1; size: NA; J: TRBJ1-2; CDR3: CSVEVYRDRGREGRTF; DNA: TGCAGCGTTGAAGTGTATCGGGACAGGGGGCGAGAGGGTCGGACCTTC